This TCR beta chain was obtained from a study of breast tumors, draining lymph nodes, adjacent tissues. Comments on this clonotype: The antigen remains unidentified.

General study findings and limits: Luminal-like breast cancer showed significantly greater tumor-nontumor repertoire similarity than basal-like breast cancer did. Tumor repertoires ranked between lymph nodes and nontumor tissue in diversity, with V and J gene preferences.

CDR1 is SEHNR and CDR2 is FQNEAQ in the germline V gene (reference sequence). The CDR3 spans 16 residues. Losses at the gene ends were 1 base for V and 1 base for J; bases not matched to a gene: 3. TCRdb reanalysed the multiplex PCR reads using MiXCR and keeps one entry per CDR3 protein. The sample gives about 21,000 distinct CDR3 sequences, 41% of which show up once; about 24% is in the top ten. This receptor was identified in a female donor with breast cancer. Some clones in this sample may be carry-over from other donors' samples. Sequencing was done on a sample of breast tumor tissue. The rearrangement uses TRBV7-9 and TRBJ1-5; 8 positions agree with TRBD1. The CDR3 spells CASSLVSGGSNQPQHF. The DNA for the CDR3 is TGTGCCAGCAGCTTAGTTTCAGGGGGCAGCAATCAGCCCCAGCATTTT.